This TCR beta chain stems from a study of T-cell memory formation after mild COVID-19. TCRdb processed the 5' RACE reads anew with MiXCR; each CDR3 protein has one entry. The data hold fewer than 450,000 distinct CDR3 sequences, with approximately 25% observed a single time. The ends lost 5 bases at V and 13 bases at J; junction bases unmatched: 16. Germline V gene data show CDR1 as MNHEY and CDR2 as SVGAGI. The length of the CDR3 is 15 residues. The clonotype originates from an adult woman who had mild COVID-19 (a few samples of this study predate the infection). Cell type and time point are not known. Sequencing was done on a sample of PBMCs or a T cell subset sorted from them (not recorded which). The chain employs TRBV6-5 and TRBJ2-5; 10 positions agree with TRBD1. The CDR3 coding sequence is TGTGCCAGCAGTACCCGGGACAGGGGTTTTAGTGAGAGGTACTTC. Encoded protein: CASSTRDRGFSERYF.